The rows below give T cell receptor beta chains drawn from one sample of a study of beta chain features in type 1 diabetes. Here immunoSEQ multiplex PCR was the method, and the copy in TCRdb shows in-frame clones only, minus some. The sample records hundreds of thousands of clones, about 71% being singletons. Sequenced input: naive CD4+ T cells from blood. Source of these receptors: a man aged 25-45 years in good health. Each CDR3 is given with its conserved first and last residue. The order of the fields is V gene, clone size, J gene, D gene, CDR3 length, CDR3 DNA, CDR3 protein. A D gene is named only where the DNA matches it firmly. Clone size appears in some rows only: once, few, many, or a class for an expanded clone.

v_call: TRBV23-1; clone_size: few; j_call: TRBJ1-2; d_call: -; cdr3_length: 14; cdr3_nt: TGCGCCAGCAGTTCAAAGACCGTGAACTATGGCTACACCTTC; cdr3_aa: CASSSKTVNYGYTF
v_call: TRBV4-1; clone_size: -; j_call: TRBJ2-4; d_call: -; cdr3_length: 14; cdr3_nt: TGCGCCAGCAGCCAAATCGACAGGAAAAACATTCAGTACTTC; cdr3_aa: CASSQIDRKNIQYF
v_call: TRBV30; clone_size: -; j_call: TRBJ1-1; d_call: -; cdr3_length: 14; cdr3_nt: TGTGCCTGGAGTTTAGGGGGACCTTTTGCGCGAGCTTTCTTT; cdr3_aa: CAWSLGGPFARAFF
v_call: TRBV30; clone_size: -; j_call: TRBJ1-1; d_call: -; cdr3_length: 13; cdr3_nt: TGTGCCTGGACCCCTGGGGGGAACACTGAAGCTTTCTTT; cdr3_aa: CAWTPGGNTEAFF
v_call: TRBV4-1; clone_size: -; j_call: TRBJ2-4; d_call: TRBD1; cdr3_length: 13; cdr3_nt: TGCGCCAGCAGGGGGACAGGGGAAAACATTCAGTACTTC; cdr3_aa: CASRGTGENIQYF
v_call: TRBV15; clone_size: -; j_call: TRBJ2-1; d_call: -; cdr3_length: 14; cdr3_nt: TGTGCCACCAGCAGCAGACTAACCTACAATGAGCAGTTCTTC; cdr3_aa: CATSSRLTYNEQFF
v_call: TRBV30; clone_size: few; j_call: TRBJ1-1; d_call: -; cdr3_length: 13; cdr3_nt: TGTGCCTGGAGAGGCAGTTTGAACACTGAAGCTTTCTTT; cdr3_aa: CAWRGSLNTEAFF
v_call: TRBV30; clone_size: few; j_call: TRBJ2-7; d_call: -; cdr3_length: 13; cdr3_nt: TGTGCCTGGAGGAGGACCAACTCCTACGAGCAGTACTTC; cdr3_aa: CAWRRTNSYEQYF
v_call: TRBV27; clone_size: -; j_call: TRBJ2-3; d_call: -; cdr3_length: 14; cdr3_nt: TGTGCCAGCAGTTCACAATTTAGCACAGATACGCAGTATTTT; cdr3_aa: CASSSQFSTDTQYF
v_call: TRBV9; clone_size: -; j_call: TRBJ2-5; d_call: -; cdr3_length: 16; cdr3_nt: TGTGCCAGCAGCCCCCAGAGGTCAAACCCGGAGGGGACCCAGTACTTC; cdr3_aa: CASSPQRSNPEGTQYF
v_call: TRBV11-2; clone_size: -; j_call: TRBJ2-1; d_call: TRBD1; cdr3_length: 14; cdr3_nt: TGTGCCAGCAGCTTCGGGACAGAATACAATGAGCAGTTCTTC; cdr3_aa: CASSFGTEYNEQFF
v_call: TRBV13; clone_size: -; j_call: TRBJ2-7; d_call: -; cdr3_length: 13; cdr3_nt: TGTGCCAGCAGCTTAGGAACAGGCTACGAGCAGTACTTC; cdr3_aa: CASSLGTGYEQYF
v_call: TRBV28; clone_size: few; j_call: TRBJ2-3; d_call: TRBD2; cdr3_length: 16; cdr3_nt: TGTGCCAGCAGTTCCTGGACTAGCGGGAGCACAGATACGCAGTATTTT; cdr3_aa: CASSSWTSGSTDTQYF
v_call: TRBV30; clone_size: -; j_call: TRBJ1-2; d_call: TRBD1; cdr3_length: 13; cdr3_nt: TGTGCCTGGAGTCCCCAGGGGGCTAATGGCTACACCTTC; cdr3_aa: CAWSPQGANGYTF
v_call: TRBV20-1; clone_size: once; j_call: TRBJ2-7; d_call: -; cdr3_length: 11; cdr3_nt: TGCAGTGCAGGGGAATCCTACGAGCAGTACTTC; cdr3_aa: CSAGESYEQYF
v_call: TRBV2; clone_size: -; j_call: TRBJ2-4; d_call: -; cdr3_length: 14; cdr3_nt: TGTGCCAGCAGTGAACGGCTAGCCAAAAACATTCAGTACTTC; cdr3_aa: CASSERLAKNIQYF
v_call: TRBV29-1; clone_size: -; j_call: TRBJ1-2; d_call: TRBD1; cdr3_length: 13; cdr3_nt: TGCAGCGTTGGGACAGGGGGTGGCTATGGCTACACCTTC; cdr3_aa: CSVGTGGGYGYTF
v_call: TRBV9; clone_size: few; j_call: TRBJ2-2; d_call: TRBD2; cdr3_length: 17; cdr3_nt: TGTGCCAGCAGCGTAGGGCTAGCGGGAGGACCCACCGGGGAGCTGTTTTTT; cdr3_aa: CASSVGLAGGPTGELFF
v_call: TRBV5-6; clone_size: once; j_call: TRBJ2-5; d_call: -; cdr3_length: 13; cdr3_nt: TGTGCCAGCAGCCGGACAGTGAAAGAGACCCAGTACTTC; cdr3_aa: CASSRTVKETQYF
v_call: TRBV7-9; clone_size: -; j_call: TRBJ2-1; d_call: -; cdr3_length: 15; cdr3_nt: TGTGCCAGCAGCTTAGAGGCCTACTCCTACAATGAGCAGTTCTTC; cdr3_aa: CASSLEAYSYNEQFF
v_call: TRBV9; clone_size: -; j_call: TRBJ2-5; d_call: -; cdr3_length: 14; cdr3_nt: TGTGCCAGCAGCACCACGGGGGCGGGAGAGACCCAGTACTTC; cdr3_aa: CASSTTGAGETQYF
v_call: TRBV13; clone_size: few; j_call: TRBJ2-1; d_call: -; cdr3_length: 13; cdr3_nt: TGTGCCAGCAGCTTGCCCATAGACAATGAGCAGTTCTTC; cdr3_aa: CASSLPIDNEQFF
v_call: TRBV9; clone_size: -; j_call: TRBJ1-2; d_call: -; cdr3_length: 14; cdr3_nt: TGTGCCAGCAGCGTAGAGAGCCTAAGCGGCGGCTACACCTTC; cdr3_aa: CASSVESLSGGYTF
v_call: TRBV28; clone_size: -; j_call: TRBJ1-1; d_call: -; cdr3_length: 15; cdr3_nt: TGTGCCAGCAGTTCCCTTTTGGGGGGCTCGACTGAAGCTTTCTTT; cdr3_aa: CASSSLLGGSTEAFF
v_call: TRBV6-6; clone_size: -; j_call: TRBJ2-3; d_call: -; cdr3_length: 13; cdr3_nt: TGTGCCAGCAGCGGAGATAGCACAGATACGCAGTATTTT; cdr3_aa: CASSGDSTDTQYF
v_call: TRBV13; clone_size: -; j_call: TRBJ2-7; d_call: TRBD1; cdr3_length: 15; cdr3_nt: TGTGCCAGCTCCCACAGGGGGAGTCTAATCTACGAGCAGTACTTC; cdr3_aa: CASSHRGSLIYEQYF
v_call: TRBV18; clone_size: -; j_call: TRBJ2-2; d_call: -; cdr3_length: 13; cdr3_nt: TGTGCCAGCTCACCACAGAGCACCGGGGAGCTGTTTTTT; cdr3_aa: CASSPQSTGELFF
v_call: TRBV4-1; clone_size: -; j_call: TRBJ1-1; d_call: -; cdr3_length: 17; cdr3_nt: TGCGCCAGCAGCCAAGGTGGAGGGAGGAGTAGGAACACTGAAGCTTTCTTT; cdr3_aa: CASSQGGGRSRNTEAFF
v_call: TRBV20-1; clone_size: -; j_call: TRBJ2-5; d_call: -; cdr3_length: 10; cdr3_nt: TGCAGTGCTAGAGGAGAGACCCAGTACTTC; cdr3_aa: CSARGETQYF
v_call: TRBV28; clone_size: -; j_call: TRBJ2-3; d_call: -; cdr3_length: 13; cdr3_nt: TGTGCCGAGTCTACCGAGAGCACAGATACGCAGTATTTT; cdr3_aa: CAESTESTDTQYF